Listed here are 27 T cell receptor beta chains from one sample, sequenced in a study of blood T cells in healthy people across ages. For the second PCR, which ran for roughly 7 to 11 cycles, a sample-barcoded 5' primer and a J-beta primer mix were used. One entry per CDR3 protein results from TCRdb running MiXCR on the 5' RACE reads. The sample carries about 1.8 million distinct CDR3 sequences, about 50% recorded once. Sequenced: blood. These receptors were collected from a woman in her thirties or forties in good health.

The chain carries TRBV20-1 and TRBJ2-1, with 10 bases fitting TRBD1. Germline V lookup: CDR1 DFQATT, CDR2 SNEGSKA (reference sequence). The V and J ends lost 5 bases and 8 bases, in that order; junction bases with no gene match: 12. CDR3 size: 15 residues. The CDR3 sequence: CSAPQDRGKIDEQFF. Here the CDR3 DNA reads TGCAGTGCTCCTCAGGACAGGGGGAAGATAGATGAGCAGTTCTTC.

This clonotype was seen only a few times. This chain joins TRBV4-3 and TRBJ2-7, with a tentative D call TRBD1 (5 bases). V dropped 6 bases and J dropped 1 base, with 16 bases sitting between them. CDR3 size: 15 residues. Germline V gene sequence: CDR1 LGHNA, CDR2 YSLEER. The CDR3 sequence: CASSLDTNPSYEQYF. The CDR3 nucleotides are TGCGCCAGCAGTCTGGACACTAATCCTTCCTACGAGCAGTACTTC.

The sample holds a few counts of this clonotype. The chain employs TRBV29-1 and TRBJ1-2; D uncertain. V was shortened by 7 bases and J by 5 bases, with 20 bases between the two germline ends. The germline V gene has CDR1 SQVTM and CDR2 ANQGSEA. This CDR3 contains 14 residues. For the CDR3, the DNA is TGCAGCGCCAGAACTGTAGGAACTGGGTATGGCTACACCTTC. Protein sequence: CSARTVGTGYGYTF.

The CDR3 DNA reads TGCGCCAGCAGCTCGGTGGGGGGCGTGAGCCCCTACGAGCAGTACTTC. It specifies CASSSVGGVSPYEQYF. The rearrangement joins TRBV5-1 to TRBJ2-4; either TRBD1 or TRBD2 may supply D (6 bases each). Near its end, the DNA agrees better with TRBJ2-7, so the J call may be wrong. Germline V CDR1 and CDR2: SGHRS, YFSETQ. This CDR3 has 16 residues.

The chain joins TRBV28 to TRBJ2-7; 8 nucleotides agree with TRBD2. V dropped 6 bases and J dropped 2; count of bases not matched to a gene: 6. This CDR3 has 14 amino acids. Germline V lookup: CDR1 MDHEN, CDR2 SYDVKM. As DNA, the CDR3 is TGTGCCAGCAGCAATAGCGGGAAGCCCTACGAGCAGTACTTC. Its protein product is CASSNSGKPYEQYF.

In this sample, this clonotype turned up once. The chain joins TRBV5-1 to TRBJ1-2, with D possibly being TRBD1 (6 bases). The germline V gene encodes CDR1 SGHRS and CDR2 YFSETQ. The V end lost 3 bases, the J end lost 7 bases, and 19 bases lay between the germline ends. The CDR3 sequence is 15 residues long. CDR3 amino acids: CASSWASGGAAGYTF. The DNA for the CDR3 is TGCGCCAGCAGCTGGGCTTCGGGGGGCGCGGCTGGCTACACCTTC. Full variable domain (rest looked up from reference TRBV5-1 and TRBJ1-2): KAGVTQTPRYLIKTRGQQVTLSCSPISGHRSVSWYQQTPGQGLQFLFEYFSETQRNKGNFPGRFSGRQFSNSRSEMNVSTLELGDSALYLCASSWASGGAAGYTFGSGTRLTVV.

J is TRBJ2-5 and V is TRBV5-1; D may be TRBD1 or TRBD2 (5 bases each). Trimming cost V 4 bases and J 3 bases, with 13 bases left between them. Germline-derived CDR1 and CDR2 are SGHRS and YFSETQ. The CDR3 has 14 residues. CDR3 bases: TGCGCCAGCAGCCTCCGGGACCCCAAAGAGACCCAGTACTTC. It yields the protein CASSLRDPKETQYF.

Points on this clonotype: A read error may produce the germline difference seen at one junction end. The CDR3 sequence is CASSYSKPYRVAKSIQYF. CDR3 bases: TGTGCCAGCAGTTACTCGAAACCCTACAGGGTAGCCAAAAGCATTCAGTACTTC. The V call is TRBV6-2 or TRBV6-3, the J call TRBJ2-4; TRBD1 might be the D (6 bases). The CDR3 covers 18 residues. Germline values: CDR1 MNHEY, CDR2 SVGEGT.

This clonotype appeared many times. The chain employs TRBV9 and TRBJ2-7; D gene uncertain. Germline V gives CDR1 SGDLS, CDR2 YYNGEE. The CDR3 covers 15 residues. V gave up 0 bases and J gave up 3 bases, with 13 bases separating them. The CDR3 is CASSVAVGLNYEQYF. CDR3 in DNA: TGTGCCAGCAGCGTAGCCGTAGGGCTAAACTACGAGCAGTACTTC.

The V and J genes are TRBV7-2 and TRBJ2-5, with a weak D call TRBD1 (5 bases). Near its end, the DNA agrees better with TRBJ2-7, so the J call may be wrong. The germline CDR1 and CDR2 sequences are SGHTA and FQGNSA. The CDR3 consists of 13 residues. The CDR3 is CASSPAGIYEQYF. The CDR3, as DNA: TGTGCCAGCAGCCCCGCAGGGATCTACGAGCAGTACTTC.

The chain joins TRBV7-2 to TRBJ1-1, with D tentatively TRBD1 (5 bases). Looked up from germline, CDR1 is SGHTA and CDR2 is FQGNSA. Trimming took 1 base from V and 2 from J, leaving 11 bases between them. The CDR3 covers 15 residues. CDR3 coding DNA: TGTGCCAGCAGCTTAGATGGCAGGGATAACACTGAAGCTTTCTTT. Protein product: CASSLDGRDNTEAFF.

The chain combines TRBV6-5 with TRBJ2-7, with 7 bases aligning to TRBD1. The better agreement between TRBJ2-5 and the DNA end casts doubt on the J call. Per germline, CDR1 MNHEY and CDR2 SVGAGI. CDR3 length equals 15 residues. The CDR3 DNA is TGTGCCAGTACCCACGGGACAGAAGTCCAGGAGACCCAGTACTTC. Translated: CASTHGTEVQETQYF.

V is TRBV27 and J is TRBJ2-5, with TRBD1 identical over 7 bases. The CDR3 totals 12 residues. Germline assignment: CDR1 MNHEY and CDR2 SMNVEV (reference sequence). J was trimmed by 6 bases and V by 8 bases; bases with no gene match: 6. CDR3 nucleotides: TGTGCCAGCGCGACAGGGAGTAAGACCCAGTACTTC. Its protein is CASATGSKTQYF.

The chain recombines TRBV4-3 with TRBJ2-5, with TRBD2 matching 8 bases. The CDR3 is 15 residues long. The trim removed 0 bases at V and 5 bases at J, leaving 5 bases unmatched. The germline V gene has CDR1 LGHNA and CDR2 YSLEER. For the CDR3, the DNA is TGCGCCAGCAGCCAAGACGGGGGGGGCGGTGAGACCCAGTACTTC. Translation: CASSQDGGGGETQYF.

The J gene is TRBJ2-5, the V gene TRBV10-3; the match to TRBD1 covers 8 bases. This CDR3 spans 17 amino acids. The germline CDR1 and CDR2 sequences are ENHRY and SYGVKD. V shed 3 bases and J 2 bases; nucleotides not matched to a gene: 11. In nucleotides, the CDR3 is TGTGCCATCAGTGATCGAGACAGGGGTGAGCGACAAGAGACCCAGTACTTC. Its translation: CAISDRDRGERQETQYF.

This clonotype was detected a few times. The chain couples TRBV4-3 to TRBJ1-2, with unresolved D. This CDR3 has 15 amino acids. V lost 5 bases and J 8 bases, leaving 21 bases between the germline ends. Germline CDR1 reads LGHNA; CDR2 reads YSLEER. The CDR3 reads CASSALTRQDEGYTF. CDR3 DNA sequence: TGCGCCAGCAGCGCGCTAACAAGGCAGGATGAGGGCTACACCTTC.

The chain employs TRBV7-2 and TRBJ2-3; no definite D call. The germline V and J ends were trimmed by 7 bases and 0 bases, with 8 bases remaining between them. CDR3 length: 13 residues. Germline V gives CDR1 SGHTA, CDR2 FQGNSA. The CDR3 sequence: CASNPLSTDTQYF. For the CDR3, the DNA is TGTGCCAGCAACCCACTTAGCACAGATACGCAGTATTTT.

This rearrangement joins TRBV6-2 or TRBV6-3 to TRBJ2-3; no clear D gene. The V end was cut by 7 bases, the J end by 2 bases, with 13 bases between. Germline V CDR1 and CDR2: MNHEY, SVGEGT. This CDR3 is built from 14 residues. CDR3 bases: TGTGCCAGCACCAGACGGGTTAACACAGATACGCAGTATTTT. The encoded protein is CASTRRVNTDTQYF.

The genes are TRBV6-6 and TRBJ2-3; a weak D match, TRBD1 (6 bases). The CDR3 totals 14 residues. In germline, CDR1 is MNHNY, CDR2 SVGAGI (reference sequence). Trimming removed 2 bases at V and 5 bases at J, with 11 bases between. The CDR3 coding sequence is TGTGCCAGCAGTTACAGGGCAGGGGAAGATACGCAGTATTTT. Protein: CASSYRAGEDTQYF.

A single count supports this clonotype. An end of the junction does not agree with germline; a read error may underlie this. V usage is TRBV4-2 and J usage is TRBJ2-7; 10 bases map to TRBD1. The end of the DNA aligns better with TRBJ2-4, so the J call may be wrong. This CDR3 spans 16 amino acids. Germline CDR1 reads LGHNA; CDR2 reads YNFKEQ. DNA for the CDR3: TGTGCCGGCAGCCAGGATCCCGGGACAGGGGAAAACATTCAGTACTTC. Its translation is CAGSQDPGTGENIQYF.

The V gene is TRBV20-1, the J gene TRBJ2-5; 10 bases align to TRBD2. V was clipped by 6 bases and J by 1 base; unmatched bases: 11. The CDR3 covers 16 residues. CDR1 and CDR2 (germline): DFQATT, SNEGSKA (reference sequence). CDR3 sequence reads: CSAPSGGASSQETQYF. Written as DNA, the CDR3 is TGCAGTGCACCCAGCGGGGGGGCCTCCTCCCAAGAGACCCAGTACTTC.

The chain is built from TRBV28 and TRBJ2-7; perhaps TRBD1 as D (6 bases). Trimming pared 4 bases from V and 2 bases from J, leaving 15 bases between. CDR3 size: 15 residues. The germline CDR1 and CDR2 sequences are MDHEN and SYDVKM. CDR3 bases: TGTGCCAGCAGTTACGGGACACCAACACCCTACGAGCAGTACTTC. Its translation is CASSYGTPTPYEQYF.

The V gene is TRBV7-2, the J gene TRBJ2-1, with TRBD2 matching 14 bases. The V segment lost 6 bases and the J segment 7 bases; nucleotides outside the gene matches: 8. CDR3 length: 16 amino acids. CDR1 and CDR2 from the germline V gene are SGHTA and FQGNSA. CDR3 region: CASSRLAGGPKNEQFF. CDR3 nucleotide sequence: TGTGCCAGCAGTCGACTAGCGGGGGGGCCGAAGAATGAGCAGTTCTTC.

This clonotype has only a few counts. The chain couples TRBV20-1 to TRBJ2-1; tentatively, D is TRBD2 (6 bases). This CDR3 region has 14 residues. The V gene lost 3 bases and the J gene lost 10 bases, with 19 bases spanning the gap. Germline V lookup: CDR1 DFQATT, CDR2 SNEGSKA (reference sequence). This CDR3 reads CSARGTSLQWEQFF. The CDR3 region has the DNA TGCAGTGCTAGGGGGACTTCCCTACAATGGGAGCAGTTCTTC.

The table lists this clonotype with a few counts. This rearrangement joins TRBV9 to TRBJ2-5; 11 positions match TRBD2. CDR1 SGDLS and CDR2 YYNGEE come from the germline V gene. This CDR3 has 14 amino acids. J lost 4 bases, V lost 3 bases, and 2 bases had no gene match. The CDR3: CASSGSGGAETQYF. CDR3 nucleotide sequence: TGTGCCAGCAGCGGTAGCGGGGGGGCAGAGACCCAGTACTTC.

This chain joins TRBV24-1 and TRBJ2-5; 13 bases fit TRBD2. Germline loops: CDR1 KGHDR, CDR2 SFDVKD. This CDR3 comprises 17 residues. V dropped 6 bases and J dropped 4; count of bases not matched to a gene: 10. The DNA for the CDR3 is TGTGCCACCAGTCCCCGAACTAGCGGGGGGGCCGGAGAGACCCAGTACTTC. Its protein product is CATSPRTSGGAGETQYF.

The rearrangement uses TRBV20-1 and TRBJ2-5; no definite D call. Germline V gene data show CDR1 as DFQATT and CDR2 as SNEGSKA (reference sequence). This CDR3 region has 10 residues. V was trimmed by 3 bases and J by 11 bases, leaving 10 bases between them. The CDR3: CSASKNEQYF. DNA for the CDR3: TGCAGTGCTAGTAAGAATGAGCAGTACTTC.